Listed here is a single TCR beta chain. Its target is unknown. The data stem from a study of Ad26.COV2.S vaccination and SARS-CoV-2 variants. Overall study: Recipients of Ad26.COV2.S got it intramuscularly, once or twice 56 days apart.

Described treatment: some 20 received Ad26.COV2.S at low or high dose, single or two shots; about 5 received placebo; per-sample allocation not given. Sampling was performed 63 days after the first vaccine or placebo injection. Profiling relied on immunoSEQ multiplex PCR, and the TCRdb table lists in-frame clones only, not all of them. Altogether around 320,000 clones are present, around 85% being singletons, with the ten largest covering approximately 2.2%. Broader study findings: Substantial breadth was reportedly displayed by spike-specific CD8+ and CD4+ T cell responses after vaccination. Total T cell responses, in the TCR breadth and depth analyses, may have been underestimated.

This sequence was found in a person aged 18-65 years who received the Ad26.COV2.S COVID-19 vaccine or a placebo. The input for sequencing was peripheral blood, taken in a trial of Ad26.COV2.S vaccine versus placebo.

CDR3 sequence (DNA): TGTGCCAGCAGCGTCGGACAGGGTGAATGGGATCAGACCCAGTACTTC. It is translated as CASSVGQGEWDQTQYF. This chain connects TRBV9 to TRBJ2-5; 8 positions match TRBD1. This CDR3 has 16 amino acids. V lost 2 bases to trimming and J lost 6 bases; unmatched junction nucleotides: 12. The germline V gene has CDR1 SGDLS and CDR2 YYNGEE.